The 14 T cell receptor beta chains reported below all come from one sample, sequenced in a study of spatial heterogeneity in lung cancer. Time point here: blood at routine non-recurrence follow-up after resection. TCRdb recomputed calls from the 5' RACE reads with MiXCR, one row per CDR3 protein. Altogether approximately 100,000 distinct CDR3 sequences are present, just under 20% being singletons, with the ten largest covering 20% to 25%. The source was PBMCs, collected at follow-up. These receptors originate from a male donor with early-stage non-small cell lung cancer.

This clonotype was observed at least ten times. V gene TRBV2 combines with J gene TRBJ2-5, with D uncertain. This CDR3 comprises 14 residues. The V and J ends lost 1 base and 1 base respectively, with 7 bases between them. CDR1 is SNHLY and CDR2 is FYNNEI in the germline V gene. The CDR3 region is CASSEGVGQETQYF. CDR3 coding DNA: TGTGCCAGCAGTGAAGGCGTGGGCCAAGAGACCCAGTACTTC.

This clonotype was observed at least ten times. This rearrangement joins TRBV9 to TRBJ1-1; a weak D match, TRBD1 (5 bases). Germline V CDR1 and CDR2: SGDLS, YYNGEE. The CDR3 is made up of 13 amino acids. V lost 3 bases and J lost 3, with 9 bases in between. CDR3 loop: CASSDGDDTEAFF. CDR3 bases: TGTGCCAGCAGCGACGGGGACGACACTGAAGCTTTCTTT. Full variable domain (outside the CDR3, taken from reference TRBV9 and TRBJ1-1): DSGVTQTPKHLITATGQRVTLRCSPRSGDLSVYWYQQSLDQGLQFLIQYYNGEERAKGNILERFSAQQFPDLHSELNLSSLELGDSALYFCASSDGDDTEAFFGQGTRLTVV.

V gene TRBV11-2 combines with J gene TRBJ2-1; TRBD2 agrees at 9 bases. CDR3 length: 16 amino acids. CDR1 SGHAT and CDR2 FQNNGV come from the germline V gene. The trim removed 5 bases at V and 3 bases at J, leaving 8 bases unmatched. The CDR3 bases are TGTGCCAGCAGCCCGGTGAGCGGGGGGCGCTACAATGAGCAGTTCTTC. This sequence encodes CASSPVSGGRYNEQFF. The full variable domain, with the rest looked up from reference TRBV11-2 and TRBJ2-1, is EAGVAQSPRYKIIEKRQSVAFWCNPISGHATLYWYQQILGQGPKLLIQFQNNGVVDDSQLPKDRFSAERLKGVDSTLKIQPAKLEDSAVYLCASSPVSGGRYNEQFFGPGTRLTVL.

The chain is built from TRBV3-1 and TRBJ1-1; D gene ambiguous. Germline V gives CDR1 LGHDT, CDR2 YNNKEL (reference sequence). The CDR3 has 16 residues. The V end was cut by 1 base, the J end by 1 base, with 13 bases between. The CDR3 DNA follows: TGTGCCAGCAGCCAAGGGCTCAGTAAGGCGAACACTGAAGCTTTCTTT. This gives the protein CASSQGLSKANTEAFF.

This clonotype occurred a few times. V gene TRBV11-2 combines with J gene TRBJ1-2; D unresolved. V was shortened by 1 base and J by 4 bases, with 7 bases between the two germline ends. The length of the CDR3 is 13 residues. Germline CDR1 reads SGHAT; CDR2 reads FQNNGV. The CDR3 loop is CASSLGQSYGYTF. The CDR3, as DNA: TGTGCCAGCAGCTTAGGGCAGAGCTATGGCTACACCTTC.

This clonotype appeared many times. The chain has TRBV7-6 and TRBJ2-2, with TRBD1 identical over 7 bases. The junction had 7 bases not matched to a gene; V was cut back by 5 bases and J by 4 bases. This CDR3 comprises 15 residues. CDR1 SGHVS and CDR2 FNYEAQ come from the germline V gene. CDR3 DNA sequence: TGTGCCAGCAGCCCCCGGGACAGATCCACCGGGGAGCTGTTTTTT. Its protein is CASSPRDRSTGELFF.

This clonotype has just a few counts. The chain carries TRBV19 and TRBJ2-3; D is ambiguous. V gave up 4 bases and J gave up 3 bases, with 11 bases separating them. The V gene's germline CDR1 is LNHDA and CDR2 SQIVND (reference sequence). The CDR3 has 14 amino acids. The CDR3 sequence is CASSKPVRTDTQYF. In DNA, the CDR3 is TGTGCCAGTAGTAAACCGGTTAGGACAGATACGCAGTATTTT.

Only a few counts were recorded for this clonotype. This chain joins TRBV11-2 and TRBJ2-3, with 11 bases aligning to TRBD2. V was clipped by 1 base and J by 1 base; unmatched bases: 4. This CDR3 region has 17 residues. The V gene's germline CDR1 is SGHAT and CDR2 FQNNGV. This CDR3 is CASSLGLAGGRTDTQYF. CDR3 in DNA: TGTGCCAGCAGCTTAGGGCTAGCGGGGGGCCGCACAGATACGCAGTATTTT.

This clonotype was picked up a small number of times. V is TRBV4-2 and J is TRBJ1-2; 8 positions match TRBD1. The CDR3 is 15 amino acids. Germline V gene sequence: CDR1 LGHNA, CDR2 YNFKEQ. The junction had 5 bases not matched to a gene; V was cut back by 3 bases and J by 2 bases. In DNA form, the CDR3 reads TGTGCCAGCAGCCAGCGGACAGGGTCAAACTATGGCTACACCTTC. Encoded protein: CASSQRTGSNYGYTF.

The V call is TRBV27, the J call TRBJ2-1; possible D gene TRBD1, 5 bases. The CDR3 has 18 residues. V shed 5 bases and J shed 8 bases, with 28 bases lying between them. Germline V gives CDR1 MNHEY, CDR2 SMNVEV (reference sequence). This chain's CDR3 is CASSVPPSRVGRNHEQFF. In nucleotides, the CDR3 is TGTGCCAGCAGTGTACCACCTTCCAGGGTCGGCCGAAACCATGAGCAGTTCTTC.

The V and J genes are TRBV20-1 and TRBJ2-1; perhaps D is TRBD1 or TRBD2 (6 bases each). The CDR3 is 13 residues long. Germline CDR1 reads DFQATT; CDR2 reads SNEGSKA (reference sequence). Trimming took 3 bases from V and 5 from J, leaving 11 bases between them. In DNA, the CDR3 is TGCAGTGCTAGCCCGGGGGCCAACAATGAGCAGTTCTTC. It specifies CSASPGANNEQFF.

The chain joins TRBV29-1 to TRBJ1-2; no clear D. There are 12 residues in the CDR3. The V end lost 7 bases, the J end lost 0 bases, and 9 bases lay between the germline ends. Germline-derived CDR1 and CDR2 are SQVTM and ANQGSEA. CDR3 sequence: CSAPVANYGYTF. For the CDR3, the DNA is TGCAGCGCCCCAGTAGCTAACTATGGCTACACCTTC.

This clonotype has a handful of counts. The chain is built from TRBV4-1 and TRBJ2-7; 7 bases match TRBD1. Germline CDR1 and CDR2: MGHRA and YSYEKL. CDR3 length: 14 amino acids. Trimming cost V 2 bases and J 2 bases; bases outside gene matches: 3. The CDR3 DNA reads TGCGCCAGCAGCCAACTGACAGGGCCCTACGAGCAGTACTTC. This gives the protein CASSQLTGPYEQYF.

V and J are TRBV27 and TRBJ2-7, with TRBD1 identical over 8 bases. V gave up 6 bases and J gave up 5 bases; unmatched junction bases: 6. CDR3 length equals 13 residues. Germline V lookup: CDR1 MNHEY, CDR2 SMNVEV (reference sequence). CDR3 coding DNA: TGTGCCAGCAGGAGGACAGGGAGGAACGAGCAGTACGTC. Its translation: CASRRTGRNEQYV.